These 16 T cell receptor beta chains share one sample of origin, sequenced in a study of blood T cell repertoires in COVID-19. Data came from immunoSEQ multiplex PCR; TCRdb stores just in-frame clones and leaves some out. The table lists about 13,000 clones, about 73% of them singletons. Sequencing was performed on peripheral blood. The receptors were gathered from a human donor in a cohort sampled during active COVID-19.

The chain uses TRBV5-1 and TRBJ1-1, with D uncertain. V was clipped by 4 bases and J by 2 bases, with 15 bases between them. Germline V gene sequence: CDR1 SGHRS, CDR2 YFSETQ. This CDR3 region has 15 residues. In DNA form, the CDR3 reads TGCGCCAGCAGCCCGGGGATGGTAATAAACACTGAAGCTTTCTTT. This gives the protein CASSPGMVINTEAFF.

The CDR3: CASSQRGGPTNTEAFF. CDR3 sequence (DNA): TGCGCCAGCAGCCAGCGGGGGGGACCCACGAACACTGAAGCTTTCTTT. The J gene is TRBJ1-1, the V gene TRBV4-3, with D possibly matching TRBD1 (5 bases). The CDR3 has 16 residues. Germline CDR1 is LGHNA and CDR2 is YSLEER. V lost 3 bases, J lost 1 base, and 15 bases lay in between.

The rearrangement uses TRBV6-6 and TRBJ1-1; a possible D gene is TRBD1 (6 bases). The germline V gene encodes CDR1 MNHNY and CDR2 SVGAGI (reference sequence). CDR3 length equals 15 residues. Trimming stripped 2 bases from V and 3 bases from J, with 13 bases between. The CDR3 spells CASSYAGGKDTEAFF. Here the CDR3 DNA reads TGTGCCAGCAGTTACGCGGGGGGCAAGGACACTGAAGCTTTCTTT.

This clone was found a few times. Distinct nucleotide sequences in the sample also encode this CDR3. This chain joins TRBV14 and TRBJ2-2; 9 bases line up with TRBD1. Germline assignment: CDR1 SGHDN and CDR2 FVKESK. The CDR3 is 16 residues long. V lost 2 bases and J lost 2; bases outside the gene matches: 3. The CDR3 loop reads CASSQWTGVNTGELFF. DNA of the CDR3: TGTGCCAGCAGCCAATGGACAGGGGTCAACACCGGGGAGCTGTTTTTT.

The chain uses TRBV5-4 and TRBJ1-1; 7 nucleotides agree with TRBD1. V was pared by 4 bases and J by 5 bases, with 11 bases of the junction left unmatched. This CDR3 has 15 residues. Per germline, CDR1 SGHNT and CDR2 YYREEE (reference sequence). CDR3 amino acids: CASSPGGGAETEAFF. Here the CDR3 DNA reads TGTGCCAGCAGCCCGGGAGGGGGCGCGGAGACTGAAGCTTTCTTT.

This clone was counted between two and nine times. This chain connects TRBV5-1 to TRBJ2-2; D gene unclear. The CDR3 contains 13 residues. Trimming stripped 2 bases from V and 3 bases from J, with 5 bases between. Germline assignment: CDR1 SGHRS and CDR2 YFSETQ. CDR3 bases: TGCGCCAGCAGCTTCCTAGACACCGGGGAGCTGTTTTTT. Protein: CASSFLDTGELFF.

V gene TRBV6-5 combines with J gene TRBJ1-3; possibly TRBD1 for D (5 bases). V was clipped by 6 bases and J by 0 bases, with 12 bases between them. The germline gives CDR1 MNHEY, CDR2 SVGAGI. The CDR3 runs 15 residues. The CDR3 nucleotides are TGTGCCAGCAGCCCCCTAAGGGGCTCTGGAAACACCATATATTTT. Translated, it gives CASSPLRGSGNTIYF.

The rearrangement links TRBV3-1 (or the pseudogene TRBV3-2) to TRBJ1-1, with a weak D call TRBD1 (5 bases). The V gene's germline CDR1 is LGHDT and CDR2 YNNKEL (reference sequence). The CDR3 is 14 residues long. Trimming took 0 bases from V and 5 from J, leaving 10 bases between them. CDR3 in DNA: TGTGCCAGCAGCCAAGATCTTAGGGGAACTGAAGCTTTCTTT. It codes for CASSQDLRGTEAFF.

The chain carries TRBV25-1 and TRBJ1-3; 8 bases are shared with TRBD1. Germline assignment: CDR1 MGHDK and CDR2 SYGVNS. V shed 6 bases, J shed 5 bases, and the junction held 6 bases outside the gene matches. The CDR3 loop spans 14 amino acids. The CDR3 nucleotides are TGTGCCAGCAGCCCAGACAGGGGCCGAAACACCATATATTTT. It encodes CASSPDRGRNTIYF. Complete variable domain (other parts from reference TRBV25-1 and TRBJ1-3): EADIYQTPRYLVIGTGKKITLECSQTMGHDKMYWYQQDPGMELHLIHYSYGVNSTEKGDLSSESTVSRIRTEHFPLTLESARPSHTSQYLCASSPDRGRNTIYFGEGSWLTVV.

J is TRBJ2-1 and V is TRBV6-5; maybe TRBD2 (7 bases). The CDR3 consists of 15 residues. From germline, CDR1 is MNHEY and CDR2 SVGAGI. V was shortened by 5 bases and J by 7 bases, with 18 bases between the two germline ends. CDR3 in amino acids: CASSPREGGINEQFF. The DNA of the CDR3 is TGTGCCAGCAGTCCGCGTGAGGGGGGGATTAATGAGCAGTTCTTC.

This clone came up once. The V and J genes are TRBV7-8 and TRBJ2-2, with 10 bases that match TRBD1. V shed 4 bases, J shed 3 bases, and the junction held 5 bases outside the gene matches. The CDR3 spans 16 residues. The germline gives CDR1 SGHVS, CDR2 FQNEAQ. CDR3 region: CASSSTGTGDTGELFF. In DNA, the CDR3 is TGTGCCAGCAGCTCGACCGGGACAGGGGACACCGGGGAGCTGTTTTTT.

The chain uses TRBV12-3 or TRBV12-4 and TRBJ1-5, with D uncertain. This CDR3 region has 13 residues. V was pared by 1 base and J by 7 bases, with 8 bases between. CDR3 coding DNA: TGTGCCAGCAGTTTAGGGTTGGAGCAGCCCCAGCATTTT. It encodes CASSLGLEQPQHF.

The rearrangement uses TRBV5-1 and TRBJ1-1, with D possibly TRBD1 on 5 matching bases. The length of the CDR3 is 14 residues. V shed 2 bases and J shed 1 base, with 9 bases lying between them. Germline lookup yields CDR1 SGHRS and CDR2 YFSETQ. Here the CDR3 reads CASSFLDKNTEAFF. CDR3 bases: TGCGCCAGCAGCTTCTTGGACAAGAACACTGAAGCTTTCTTT.

In its sample, this clone was seen a few times. V usage is TRBV12-3 or TRBV12-4 and J usage is TRBJ2-1; D is uncertain. The CDR3 is 13 residues long. V gave up 3 bases and J gave up 7 bases, with 10 bases separating them. As DNA, the CDR3 is TGTGCCAGCAGTTTGGCAGGTAAGAATGAGCAGTTCTTC. Its protein product is CASSLAGKNEQFF.

The rearrangement joins TRBV28 to TRBJ2-2, with D unresolved. Trimming stripped 6 bases from V and 6 bases from J, with 14 bases between. CDR1 and CDR2 from the germline V gene are MDHEN and SYDVKM. The CDR3 runs 14 residues. CDR3 loop: CASSRQALAGELFF. The CDR3 DNA reads as TGTGCCAGCAGCCGTCAGGCTTTAGCCGGGGAGCTGTTTTTT.

The CDR3 is CASSQGLAGIEQYF. The CDR3 DNA sequence: TGTGCCAGCAGCCAGGGACTAGCGGGGATCGAGCAGTACTTC. The genes are TRBV7-6 and TRBJ2-7; 13 bases map to TRBD2. Germline loops: CDR1 SGHVS, CDR2 FNYEAQ. This CDR3 spans 14 amino acids. The trim removed 5 bases at V and 6 bases at J, leaving 4 bases unmatched.